These 10 T cell receptor beta chains were all obtained from the same sample, sequenced in a study of cytomegalovirus exposure and HLA in healthy donors. Both 60 Vbeta primers and 13 Jbeta primers went into the PCR. Method: immunoSEQ multiplex PCR; TCRdb's copy keeps in-frame clones and lacks some. The table lists 90,000 to 110,000 clones, 83% of them singletons. Material for sequencing was PBMCs. The receptors derive from a man aged 18-30 years in good health and CMV-seronegative.

J is TRBJ2-7 and V is TRBV5-4; possible D gene TRBD2, 5 bases. The germline V gene has CDR1 SGHNT and CDR2 YYREEE (reference sequence). Trimming took off 0 bases at V and 5 bases at J, with 15 bases between the two ends. The CDR3 contains 15 residues. The CDR3 region is CASSLGGLAVNEQYF. The CDR3 DNA is TGTGCCAGCAGCTTGGGTGGTCTAGCTGTTAACGAGCAGTACTTC.

The chain joins TRBV2 to TRBJ2-7, with 7 bases aligning to TRBD1. The CDR3 covers 12 residues. J gave up 5 bases and V 7 bases, and 5 bases lay outside the gene matches. Germline CDR1 is SNHLY and CDR2 is FYNNEI. The CDR3 loop reads CASTGQTHEQYF. CDR3 in DNA: TGTGCCAGCACGGGACAGACCCACGAGCAGTACTTC.

The chain is built from TRBV9 and TRBJ2-2; TRBD2 matches 7 bases. This CDR3 spans 15 amino acids. Trimming took 4 bases from V and 0 from J; bases not matched to a gene: 3. The germline V gene encodes CDR1 SGDLS and CDR2 YYNGEE. The CDR3 is CASSPSGTNTGELFF. CDR3 DNA sequence: TGTGCCAGCAGCCCGAGCGGGACGAACACCGGGGAGCTGTTTTTT. Combining the CDR3 with reference TRBV9 and TRBJ2-2 gives the whole variable domain DSGVTQTPKHLITATGQRVTLRCSPRSGDLSVYWYQQSLDQGLQFLIQYYNGEERAKGNILERFSAQQFPDLHSELNLSSLELGDSALYFCASSPSGTNTGELFFGEGSRLTVL.

V usage is TRBV7-8 and J usage is TRBJ2-3; 11 nucleotides match TRBD2. J gave up 4 bases and V 5 bases, and 8 bases lay outside the gene matches. The CDR3 has 16 amino acids. Germline assignment: CDR1 SGHVS and CDR2 FQNEAQ. The CDR3 here is CASSIKLAGVPDTQYF. For the CDR3, the DNA is TGTGCCAGCAGCATTAAACTAGCGGGAGTTCCAGATACGCAGTATTTT.

The chain combines TRBV7-6 with TRBJ2-1, with 8 bases matching TRBD2. V lost 5 bases to trimming and J lost 7 bases; unmatched junction nucleotides: 4. The CDR3 is made up of 13 amino acids. Germline CDR1 and CDR2: SGHVS and FNYEAQ. The chain's CDR3 is CASSPPGGNEQFF. In DNA form, the CDR3 reads TGTGCCAGCAGCCCCCCGGGGGGGAATGAGCAGTTCTTC.

This chain connects TRBV4-3 to TRBJ1-2, with unresolved D. V was clipped by 1 base and J by 0 bases, with 9 bases between them. Looked up from germline, CDR1 is LGHNA and CDR2 is YSLEER. The CDR3 has 15 residues. The CDR3 DNA reads as TGCGCCAGCAGCCAAGGGGCAGTTCCTAACTATGGCTACACCTTC. This translates into CASSQGAVPNYGYTF.

This rearrangement joins TRBV6-1 to TRBJ1-1, with D perhaps matching TRBD1 (6 bases). CDR3 length: 12 residues. V gave up 5 bases and J gave up 5 bases, with 9 bases separating them. Germline assignment: CDR1 MNHNS and CDR2 SASEGT. The CDR3 region is CASSFGQTEAFF. As DNA, the CDR3 is TGTGCCAGCAGTTTCGGACAGACTGAAGCTTTCTTT.

This clone occurred a few times. The CDR3 region is CASSQDWQGATNEKLFF. CDR3 DNA: TGCGCCAGCAGCCAAGATTGGCAGGGTGCAACTAATGAAAAACTGTTTTTT. The V call is TRBV4-1, the J call TRBJ1-4; D possibly corresponds to TRBD1 (5 bases). Trimming pared 0 bases from V and 0 bases from J, leaving 11 bases between. CDR1 MGHRA and CDR2 YSYEKL come from the germline V gene. The CDR3 loop spans 17 amino acids.

The chain couples TRBV7-2 to TRBJ2-3, with 10 bases identical to TRBD1. The CDR3 totals 15 residues. Trimming took 2 bases from V and 6 from J; bases not matched to a gene: 5. The germline V gene has CDR1 SGHTA and CDR2 FQGNSA. The CDR3 DNA is TGTGCCAGCAGCTTACGACAGGGGGCTTCGGATACGCAGTATTTT. Protein: CASSLRQGASDTQYF.

This clone came up a few times. The gene calls are TRBV7-9 and TRBJ2-1, with 7 positions matching TRBD1. V gave up 4 bases and J gave up 7 bases; unmatched junction bases: 7. Germline-derived CDR1 and CDR2 are SEHNR and FQNEAQ (reference sequence). This CDR3 region has 14 residues. CDR3 DNA sequence: TGTGCCAGCAGCTCCACCCAGGGACAGAATGAGCAGTTCTTC. This translates into CASSSTQGQNEQFF. The full variable domain, completed using reference TRBV7-9 and TRBJ2-1, is DTGVSQNPRHKITKRGQNVTFRCDPISEHNRLYWYRQTLGQGPEFLTYFQNEAQLEKSRLLSDRFSAERPKGSFSTLEIQRTEQGDSAMYLCASSSTQGQNEQFFGPGTRLTVL.